This TCR beta chain originates from a study of blood T cells in healthy people across ages. Study-wide results and limits: The study found more naive CD4+ cells and higher diversity in long-lived than aged donors.

The CDR3 covers 15 residues. V shed 10 bases and J shed 5 bases, with 23 bases lying between them. Germline-derived CDR1 and CDR2 are SEHNR and FQNEAQ (reference sequence). Next came a second PCR, run for roughly 6 to 11 cycles, which used a sample-barcoded 5' primer along with a J-beta primer mix. Via MiXCR, TCRdb re-called the 5' RACE reads, giving one row per CDR3 protein. The repertoire holds 650,000 to 900,000 distinct CDR3 sequences, with 55% to 65% as singletons. As regards this clonotype: Antigen specificity is unknown.

Donor samples were obtained from healthy Caucasian individuals from Russia, aged 6 to 90. Every sample had a minimum of 6.5 million PBMCs isolated. Every sample gave at least 6 micrograms of total RNA when it was extracted. V is TRBV7-9 and J is TRBJ2-5; D is perhaps TRBD1 or TRBD2 (6 bases each). This sequence originates from a man under 40 in good health. Sequencing was performed on blood. The CDR3 loop reads CAIPLIGGAYETQYF. The CDR3, as DNA: TGTGCCATCCCCCTAATCGGGGGCGCGTATGAGACCCAGTACTTC.